This T cell receptor beta chain was profiled in a study of CD8+CD57+ T cells in acquired aplastic anemia. Across the whole study: DNA per sorted CD4+ or CD8+ sample ranged roughly 0.19 to 27.4 ug, averaging roughly 3.2 ug. For CD4+ cells, healthy donors had an average of approximately 10 million reads.

Profiling of TCR beta VDJ combinations and CDR3 sequences used genomic DNA as template. A single record per CDR3 protein comes from TCRdb applying MiXCR to the reads. The repertoire holds 200,000 to 250,000 distinct CDR3 sequences, over 55% seen once, with 25% to 30% in the top ten. Study results and caveats: Researchers reported that CD8+ Simpson's diversity was not significantly different in patients versus controls. Common to patients and controls were about 31 CD8+ CDR3 sequences.

Germline assignment: CDR1 SGHNT and CDR2 YYREEE (reference sequence). CDR3 size: 17 residues. Comments on this clonotype: Its antigen is unknown. Being one base from a much bigger clone, this may be a read error.

This rearrangement joins TRBV5-4 to TRBJ2-2; 10 bases align to TRBD1. Sequenced input: sorted CD4+, CD8+, or CD8+CD57+ T cells (not recorded which) from PBMCs. The clonotype comes from a human donor in good health. For the CDR3, the DNA is TGTGCCTGCAGCTTACGACAGGGGGCGGAGAACACCGGGGAGCTGTTTTTT. It translates to CACSLRQGAENTGELFF. The full variable domain, in which reference TRBV5-4 and TRBJ2-2 provide the parts outside the CDR3, is ETGVTQSPTHLIKTRGQQVTLRCSSQSGHNTVSWYQQALGQGPQFIFQYYREEENGRGNFPPRFSGLQFPNYSSELNVNALELDDSALYLCACSLRQGAENTGELFFGEGSRLTVL.